The 24 T cell receptor beta chains in this list originate from one sample, sequenced in a study of patients and donors after allogeneic stem cell transplantation. TCRdb used MiXCR to reprocess the RT-PCR reads, holding one entry per CDR3 protein. The sample has about 57,000 distinct CDR3 sequences, 10% to 15% seen once. Sample: blood, either unsorted or a sorted T cell fraction (not recorded which). These receptors all stem from a human donor who was either an allogeneic HSCT recipient or a stem cell or donor lymphocyte infusion donor (not recorded which). It is not recorded whose cells these are; they may come from a transplant donor.

There are a few counts of this clonotype. V gene TRBV9 combines with J gene TRBJ1-1; 8 bases are a match to TRBD1. The CDR3 runs to 16 residues. Germline lookup yields CDR1 SGDLS and CDR2 YYNGEE. The ends lost 4 bases at V and 0 bases at J; junction bases unmatched: 8. CDR3 in amino acids: CASSTQDRAMNTEAFF. CDR3 nucleotide sequence: TGTGCCAGCAGCACTCAGGACAGGGCAATGAACACTGAAGCTTTCTTT.

Ten or more counts support this clonotype. This chain uses TRBV20-1 with TRBJ1-5; no definite D call. Per the germline V gene, CDR1 is DFQATT and CDR2 is SNEGSKA (reference sequence). The CDR3 has 19 amino acids. The V gene lost 1 base and the J gene lost 0 bases, with 22 bases spanning the gap. This CDR3 is CSARAPGRGRAYSNQPQHF. CDR3 in DNA: TGCAGTGCTAGAGCCCCCGGGAGAGGGAGAGCCTATAGCAATCAGCCCCAGCATTTT.

J is TRBJ2-2 and V is TRBV5-1, with TRBD1 as a possible D gene (5 bases). CDR3 length: 15 residues. From germline, CDR1 is SGHRS and CDR2 YFSETQ. Trimming removed 0 bases at V and 4 bases at J, with 10 bases between. The CDR3 region is CASSLEQAPTGELFF. DNA of the CDR3: TGCGCCAGCAGCTTGGAACAGGCCCCCACCGGGGAGCTGTTTTTT.

This clonotype appeared a few times. This chain links TRBV20-1 with TRBJ1-4, with a tentative D call TRBD1 (5 bases). Germline loops: CDR1 DFQATT, CDR2 SNEGSKA (reference sequence). Trimming shortened V by 6 bases and J by 8 bases, and 19 bases separated the two germline ends. CDR3 size: 14 residues. The CDR3 reads CSAPNPGSEEKLFF. DNA for the CDR3: TGCAGTGCCCCGAATCCAGGGAGTGAAGAAAAACTGTTTTTT.

The rearrangement links TRBV18 to TRBJ2-7, with no clear D. V was cut by 0 bases and J by 3 bases, with 6 bases left in between. Germline values: CDR1 KGHSH, CDR2 LQKENI. The CDR3 has 13 residues. The CDR3 DNA is TGTGCCAGCTCACCACCGTCAGTCTACGAGCAGTACTTC. Protein product: CASSPPSVYEQYF.

This clonotype appeared many times. V and J are TRBV6-6 and TRBJ1-5; the D is unclear. The length of the CDR3 is 14 residues. Germline-derived CDR1 and CDR2 are MNHNY and SVGAGI (reference sequence). Between the trimmed V and J ends, which lost 5 bases and 3 bases, there was a span of 11 bases. This chain's CDR3 is CASSHHNDNQPQHF. CDR3 coding DNA: TGTGCCAGCAGTCATCACAACGACAATCAGCCCCAGCATTTT.

On this clonotype itself: A junction end diverges from the germline sequence, so it may reflect a read error. The rearrangement uses TRBV7-7 and TRBJ1-4; 9 bases map to TRBD1. In germline, CDR1 is SSHAT, CDR2 FNYEAQ (reference sequence). The CDR3 spans 15 residues. CDR3 DNA sequence: TGTGCTAGCAGCACTCGACAGGGGGAAGGTGAAAAACTGTTTTTT. Its protein is CASSTRQGEGEKLFF.

This clonotype was seen at least ten times. The chain employs TRBV29-1 and TRBJ1-2; D is perhaps TRBD1 (5 bases). This CDR3 region has 14 residues. Germline assignment: CDR1 SQVTM and CDR2 ANQGSEA. The V end lost 3 bases, the J end lost 3 bases, and 14 bases lay between the germline ends. The CDR3 loop reads CSVEGSGTDYGYTF. CDR3 DNA: TGCAGCGTTGAGGGGTCCGGGACGGACTATGGCTACACCTTC.

The chain has TRBV27 and TRBJ1-5; D not resolved. This CDR3 is built from 16 residues. CDR1 MNHEY and CDR2 SMNVEV come from the germline V gene (reference sequence). The germline V and J ends were trimmed by 3 bases and 1 base, with 13 bases remaining between them. This CDR3 is CASSFWGGGSNQPQHF. The DNA for the CDR3 is TGTGCCAGCAGTTTTTGGGGTGGTGGGAGCAATCAGCCCCAGCATTTT.

This clonotype appeared a few times. The chain links TRBV4-2 to TRBJ2-1, with D perhaps TRBD2 (6 bases). The CDR3 is 15 residues long. Germline V gives CDR1 LGHNA, CDR2 YNFKEQ. V was trimmed by 1 base and J by 4 bases, leaving 11 bases between them. The CDR3 protein is CASSQGGLLYNEQFF. The DNA for the CDR3 is TGTGCCAGCAGCCAAGGGGGACTCCTATACAATGAGCAGTTCTTC.

This clonotype was counted only a few times. The chain recombines TRBV7-6 with TRBJ2-7, with 9 positions matching TRBD1. This CDR3 contains 14 residues. Trimming cost V 4 bases and J 2 bases; bases outside gene matches: 3. Germline V gene lookup returns CDR1 SGHVS and CDR2 FNYEAQ. The CDR3 loop reads CASSSGTGPYEQYF. CDR3 bases: TGTGCCAGCAGCTCCGGGACAGGGCCCTACGAGCAGTACTTC.

In its sample, this clonotype was seen many times. The chain links TRBV7-2 to TRBJ1-5, with 9 bases lining up with TRBD1. J lost 3 bases, V lost 5 bases, and 5 bases had no gene match. CDR1 is SGHTA and CDR2 is FQGNSA in the germline V gene. The CDR3 consists of 15 residues. The CDR3 sequence: CASSRTGGANQPQHF. The CDR3 nucleotides are TGTGCCAGCAGCCGCACAGGGGGCGCCAATCAGCCCCAGCATTTT. The full variable domain, completed using reference TRBV7-2 and TRBJ1-5, is GAGVSQSPSNKVTEKGKDVELRCDPISGHTALYWYRQSLGQGLEFLIYFQGNSAPDKSGLPSDRFSAERTGGSVSTLTIQRTQQEDSAVYLCASSRTGGANQPQHFGDGTRLSIL.

Many counts were recorded for this clonotype. This rearrangement joins TRBV6-5 to TRBJ1-1, with unresolved D. The CDR3 contains 14 residues. V was cut by 6 bases and J by 1 base, with 12 bases left in between. Germline loops: CDR1 MNHEY, CDR2 SVGAGI. The CDR3 nucleotides are TGTGCCAGCAGCCAGACTAACACGAACACTGAAGCTTTCTTT. Amino acids: CASSQTNTNTEAFF.

This clonotype has more than one count but fewer than ten. The CDR3 DNA is TGCAGTGCTCTTAGCGGGTTCTCCTACAATGAGCAGTTCTTC. Its protein is CSALSGFSYNEQFF. The chain has TRBV20-1 and TRBJ2-1; the match to TRBD2 covers 7 bases. This CDR3 spans 14 amino acids. V gave up 5 bases and J gave up 0 bases; unmatched junction bases: 4. CDR1 is DFQATT and CDR2 is SNEGSKA in the germline V gene (reference sequence).

The chain couples TRBV7-6 to TRBJ2-1, with 12 bases aligning to TRBD2. The CDR3 is made up of 16 amino acids. CDR1 is SGHVS, CDR2 FNYEAQ, per germline. With V trimmed by 4 bases and J by 8 bases, 9 bases remained unmatched. CDR3 sequence (DNA): TGTGCCAGCAGCTCCCTAGCGGGAGGGCCAACGGATGAGCAGTTCTTC. Encoded protein: CASSSLAGGPTDEQFF.

At least ten counts were recorded for this clonotype. The chain employs TRBV24-1 and TRBJ1-1; D perhaps matches TRBD1 (5 bases). V was cut by 5 bases and J by 8 bases, with 17 bases left in between. CDR3 length: 14 residues. CDR1 and CDR2 (germline): KGHDR, SFDVKD. This chain's CDR3 is CATSGPSGLQEAFF. CDR3 sequence (DNA): TGTGCCACCAGTGGCCCCTCGGGACTCCAAGAAGCTTTCTTT.

This clonotype was counted many times. The V and J genes are TRBV12-3 or TRBV12-4 and TRBJ1-2; 9 nucleotides line up with TRBD1. J gave up 8 bases and V 2 bases, and 6 bases lay outside the gene matches. The CDR3 covers 14 residues. The CDR3: CASSLQQGAGGYTF. The CDR3 coding sequence is TGTGCCAGCAGTTTACAACAGGGGGCAGGAGGCTACACCTTC.

The chain links TRBV3-1 to TRBJ2-5; D is perhaps TRBD1 or TRBD2 (5 bases each). The CDR3 runs 14 residues. The germline V and J ends were trimmed by 5 bases and 2 bases, with 12 bases remaining between them. Germline CDR1 reads LGHDT; CDR2 reads YNNKEL (reference sequence). CDR3: CASSSGDLQETQYF. DNA for the CDR3: TGTGCCAGCAGCTCCGGGGACCTTCAAGAGACCCAGTACTTC.

Turning to this clonotype: It may be a read error: a sequence one base away is much more abundant. The CDR3 protein is CATSSGQGNGCTF. The CDR3 region has the DNA TGTGCCACCAGCAGTGGACAGGGAAATGGCTGCACCTTC. The V gene is TRBV15, the J gene TRBJ1-2; TRBD1 aligns across 8 bases. The CDR3 extends over 13 amino acids. Germline CDR1 is LNHNV and CDR2 is YYDKDF (reference sequence).

This clonotype was detected ten times or more. The V and J genes are TRBV24-1 and TRBJ2-1, with a tentative D call TRBD2 (5 bases). Germline V CDR1 and CDR2: KGHDR, SFDVKD. V was cut by 10 bases and J by 3 bases, with 12 bases left in between. This CDR3 is built from 13 residues. The DNA of the CDR3 is TGTGCCACAAAAGCGGAAAACTACAATGAGCAGTTCTTC. This gives the protein CATKAENYNEQFF.

The chain has TRBV5-1 and TRBJ2-1; TRBD1 matches at 7 bases. This CDR3 is built from 13 residues. Trimming removed 6 bases from V and 5 bases from J; junction bases left unmatched: 5. Germline-derived CDR1 and CDR2 are SGHRS and YFSETQ. Here the CDR3 reads CASTGTVDNEQFF. The CDR3 DNA reads as TGCGCCAGCACAGGGACAGTCGACAATGAGCAGTTCTTC.

This clonotype came up a few times. CDR3 sequence: CASSQMGLAGGPEQYF. The DNA of the CDR3 is TGTGCCAGCTCACAAATGGGACTAGCGGGAGGGCCCGAGCAGTACTTC. The rearrangement links TRBV18 to TRBJ2-7, with 16 bases aligning to TRBD2. CDR3 length equals 16 residues. The germline CDR1 and CDR2 sequences are KGHSH and LQKENI. J gave up 6 bases and V 4 bases, and 6 bases lay outside the gene matches.

This chain links TRBV29-1 with TRBJ2-1, with 13 positions matching TRBD2. The CDR3 spans 13 residues. Germline V lookup: CDR1 SQVTM, CDR2 ANQGSEA. V lost 4 bases and J lost 8; bases outside the gene matches: 2. The CDR3, as DNA: TGCAGCGTTGGAGGACTAGCGGGAGATGAGCAGTTCTTC. Translation gives CSVGGLAGDEQFF.

This clonotype was seen only a few times. CDR3 sequence reads: CSARDIQGWGSTDTQYF. CDR3 coding DNA: TGCAGTGCTAGAGATATACAGGGCTGGGGTAGCACAGATACGCAGTATTTT. The genes are TRBV20-1 and TRBJ2-3; TRBD1 might be the D (6 bases). Germline CDR1 reads DFQATT; CDR2 reads SNEGSKA (reference sequence). Deletions cut 0 bases from V and 0 bases from J, with 16 bases between. This CDR3 spans 17 amino acids.